This TCR beta chain is from a study of T-cell memory formation after mild COVID-19. This clonotype was counted a few times. V dropped 2 bases and J dropped 2 bases, with 13 bases sitting between them. The CDR3 contains 14 residues. The germline CDR1 and CDR2 sequences are SQVTM and ANQGSEA. TCRdb processed the 5' RACE reads anew with MiXCR; each CDR3 protein has one entry. The sample lists roughly 550,000 distinct CDR3 sequences; roughly 20% were seen once. This TCR was sampled from an adult woman who had mild COVID-19 (a few samples of this study predate the infection). Cell type and time point are not known. The sequenced sample consisted of PBMCs or a T cell subset sorted from them (not recorded which). The gene calls are TRBV29-1 and TRBJ2-7; no reliable D call. CDR3 residues: CSVERPGDTYEQYF. CDR3 coding DNA: TGCAGCGTTGAACGGCCAGGTGACACCTACGAGCAGTACTTC.